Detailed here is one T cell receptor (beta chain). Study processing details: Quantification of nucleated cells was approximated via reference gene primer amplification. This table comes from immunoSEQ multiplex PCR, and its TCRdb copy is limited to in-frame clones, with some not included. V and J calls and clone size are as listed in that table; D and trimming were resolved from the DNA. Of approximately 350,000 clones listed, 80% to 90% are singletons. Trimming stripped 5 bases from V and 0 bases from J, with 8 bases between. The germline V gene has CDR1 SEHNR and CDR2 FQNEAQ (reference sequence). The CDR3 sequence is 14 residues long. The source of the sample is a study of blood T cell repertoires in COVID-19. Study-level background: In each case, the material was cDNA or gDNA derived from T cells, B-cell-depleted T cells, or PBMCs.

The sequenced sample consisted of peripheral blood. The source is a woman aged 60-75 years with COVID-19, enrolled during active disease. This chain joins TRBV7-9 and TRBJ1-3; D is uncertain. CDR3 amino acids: CASSLINSGNTIYF. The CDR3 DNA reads TGTGCCAGCAGCCTTATAAACTCTGGAAACACCATATATTTT.